This T cell receptor (beta chain) was sequenced during a study of Graves' ophthalmopathy and Graves' hyperthyroidism. Study-wide background: Peripheral blood samples were taken at initial diagnosis, before any treatment.

For this clonotype: What it recognizes is unknown.

Findings and caveats of the study: Most thyroid clonotypes expanded beyond 0.001 frequency were also found in blood.

The CDR3 length is 15 residues. Germline CDR1 SGHDN, CDR2 FVKESK. Trimming at V came to 8 bases and at J to 7 bases, leaving 15 bases not matched to a gene. RNA transcripts yielded amplified TCR beta CDR3 regions. An initial RT-PCR round employing HTBI primers preceded a second-round multiplex PCR. TCRdb reanalysed the multiplex PCR reads using MiXCR and keeps one entry per CDR3 protein. In the table there are 650,000 to 900,000 distinct CDR3 sequences, roughly 40% of which are singletons. CAS ≥3, NOSPECS ≥4, moderate-to-severe activity and duration under 3 months marked donors with ophthalmopathy. Sequencing was performed on peripheral blood. This clonotype originated in an adult man with Graves' ophthalmopathy. This chain joins TRBV14 and TRBJ2-7; TRBD1 agrees at 9 bases. The CDR3 loop is CASGSGTGIIGEQYF. The CDR3 DNA reads as TGTGCCAGCGGATCCGGGACAGGGATTATTGGGGAGCAGTACTTC.